This T cell receptor beta chain was identified during a study of beta chain features in type 1 diabetes (dated by TCRdb to 2016 to 2019). Background for the entire study: No differences in mean age, gender distribution, total cell number or subset yield were found between patients and healthy donors. A total of roughly 100,000,000 sorted cells were examined across all samples, and the number of cells per subset was strongly correlated with RNA yield. The study compared the TCRB repertoires of sorted circulating CD4+ T cell subsets in recently diagnosed type 1 diabetes patients with those in matched healthy donors. Regulatory and stem cell-like memory subsets were isolated from only 8 patients and roughly eight healthy donors, whereas naive and central memory subsets came from all 30 or so donors.

The High Capacity cDNA Reverse Transcription Kit was used to reverse transcribe all of the isolated RNA, meaning that expressed TCRB transcripts were what got sequenced. Stem cell-like memory T cell samples underwent survey-depth immunoSEQ sequencing, averaging around 1 million total reads per sample. Sorted cells were lysed in RLT buffer and RNA was extracted with DNase-treated RNeasy Micro or Mini kits, depending on cell number. Each cell subset was processed separately to prevent cross-contamination, with patient and healthy donor samples processed together. The immunoSEQ multiplex PCR was used to amplify TCRB sequences from cDNA, generating 87-bp fragments that spanned the CDR3 region. Sequencing of the amplicons was done on the Illumina HiSeq platform. As for how the authors treated the data: PCR bias was corrected computationally using synthetic template baselines, and reads within Hamming distance 2 were collapsed, with unmergeable singletons discarded. By aligning reads against IMGT, V, D and J genes, CDR3 length, and insertions or deletions at six rearrangement sites were assigned. Within each subset, clonotype counts were normalized to sorted cell number, after which true diversity and Gini coefficients were computed with the tcR R package. The overlap coefficient, calculated on TCRB nucleotide sequences, was used to quantify repertoire sharing. This immuneACCESS table, as held by TCRdb, lists in-frame sequences with V and J called but not all clones. Of the missing ones, under half trace to an unresolved V gene in checked studies; the others have no known cause. V and J calls and clone size are those listed in that table; D and trimming were worked out from the DNA. Across this sample there are about 15,000 clones, with approximately 40% seen only once. The top ten hold about 0.53% of the sample.

Overall study outcomes, separate from this receptor: Because cDNA rather than genomic DNA was sequenced, highly expressing activated cells could have been over-represented, although no difference in activation and CD3 levels was found between groups. HLA sub-analyses involved small numbers of individuals, so any influence of HLA type on TCRB rearrangement remained unresolved. At VDJ recombination sites, patients with type 1 diabetes made fewer insertions and deleted more nucleotides, a pattern implying thymic rearrangement abnormalities. The naive, central memory and regulatory TCRB repertoires appeared to resemble one another more closely among patients than among healthy donors. Type 1 diabetes patients showed a moderate but significant shortening of TCRB CDR3 length in all four CD4+ subsets. PCR might favor shorter templates, but patient and control samples were amplified and corrected together, so any skew would affect both groups equally.

Each donor gave one peripheral blood draw, approximately 110 mL on average, collected into heparinised tubes. Naive, central memory, regulatory and stem cell-like memory CD4+ T cells were sorted on a BD FACSAria II using a panel including CD45RO, CCR7, CD25, CD127, CD95 and CD27. All sorted populations exceeded 95% purity. PBMCs were isolated right away by Lymphoprep density gradient centrifugation and were stained directly, without culture. To minimize batch effects, samples were stained and sorted in pairs, one healthy donor with one patient per experiment. This clone was observed a few times. Its antigen has not been determined. Base qualities are not recorded, but no much larger clone differs from it by a single base. The TCR sequence derives from a woman aged 40 to 50 in good health. The sequenced material came from stem cell memory CD4+ T cells from blood. The sample's cell subset or site, from its label and the paper: stem cell-like memory CD4+ T cells.

The nucleotide sequence is TGTGCCAGCAGCCAAGAGCTCGGGAAAAACATTCAGTACTTC. It translates as CASSQELGKNIQYF. The chain was built from TRBV14 and TRBJ2-4, with the D segment identity uncertain. Counted from cysteine to phenylalanine, this CDR3 has 14 amino acids. This entry keeps only the CDR3 DNA: 42 bases, framed from base 1. Trimming removed 0 bases from V and 4 bases from J, leaving 7 bases between the germline ends. The germline V gene provides CDR1 SGHDN and CDR2 FVKESK. Reference TRBV14 and TRBJ2-4 genes cover what lies past the CDR3, so the full variable domain is EAGVTQFPSHSVIEKGQTVTLRCDPISGHDNLYWYRRVMGKEIKFLLHFVKESKQDESGMPNNRFLAERTGGTYSTLKVQPAELEDSGVYFCASSQELGKNIQYFGAGTRLSVL.